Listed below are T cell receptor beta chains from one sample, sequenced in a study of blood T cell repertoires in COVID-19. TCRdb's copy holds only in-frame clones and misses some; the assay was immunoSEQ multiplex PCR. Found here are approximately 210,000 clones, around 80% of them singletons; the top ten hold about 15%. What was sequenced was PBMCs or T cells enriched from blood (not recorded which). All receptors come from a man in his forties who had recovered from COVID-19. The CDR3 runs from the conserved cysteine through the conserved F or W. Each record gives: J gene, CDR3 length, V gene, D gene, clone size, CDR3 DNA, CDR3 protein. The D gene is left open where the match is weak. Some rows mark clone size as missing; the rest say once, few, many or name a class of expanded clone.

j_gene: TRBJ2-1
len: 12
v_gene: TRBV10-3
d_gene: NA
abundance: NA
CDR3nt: TGTGCCCACGGGACTTCGAGGGATGAGCAGTTCTTC
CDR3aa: CAHGTSRDEQFF

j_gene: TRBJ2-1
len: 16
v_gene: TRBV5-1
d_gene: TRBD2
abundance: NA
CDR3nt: TGCGCCAGCAGCTTGGTAGCGGGAGTCACCTACAATGAGCAGTTCTTC
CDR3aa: CASSLVAGVTYNEQFF

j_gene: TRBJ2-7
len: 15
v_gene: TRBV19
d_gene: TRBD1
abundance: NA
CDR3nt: TGTGCCAGTAGCCGGGACAGGAGGTCAAGGAGCGAGCAGTACTTC
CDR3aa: CASSRDRRSRSEQYF

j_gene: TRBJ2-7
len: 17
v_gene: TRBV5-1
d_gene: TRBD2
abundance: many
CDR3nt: TGCGCCAGCAGACCCGACAGTAGCGGGAGTTCCCGTTACGAGCAGTACTTC
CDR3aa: CASRPDSSGSSRYEQYF

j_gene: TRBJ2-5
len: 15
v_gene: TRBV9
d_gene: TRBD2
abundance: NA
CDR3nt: TGTGCCAGCAGCGCGCGACCTAGCGGCCAAGAGACCCAGTACTTC
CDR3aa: CASSARPSGQETQYF

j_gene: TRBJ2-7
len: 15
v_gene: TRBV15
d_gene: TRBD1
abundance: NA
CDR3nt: TGTGCCACCAGCAGAGATTTTGAGACAGGGGACGAGCAGTACTTC
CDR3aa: CATSRDFETGDEQYF

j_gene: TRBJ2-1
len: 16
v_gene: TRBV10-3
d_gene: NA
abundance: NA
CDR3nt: TGTGCCATCAGCAGACAGGCCCCACGGGCCTACAATGAGCAGTTCTTC
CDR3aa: CAISRQAPRAYNEQFF

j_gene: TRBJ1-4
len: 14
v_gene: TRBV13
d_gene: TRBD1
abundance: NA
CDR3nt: TGTGCCAGCAGCTTAGACAGGGGCGGTGAAAAACTGTTTTTT
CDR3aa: CASSLDRGGEKLFF

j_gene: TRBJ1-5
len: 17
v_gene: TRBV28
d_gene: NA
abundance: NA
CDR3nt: TGTGCCAGCAGTTTGACCGCCCCCGGGACATCAGGTCAGCCCCAGCATTTT
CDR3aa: CASSLTAPGTSGQPQHF

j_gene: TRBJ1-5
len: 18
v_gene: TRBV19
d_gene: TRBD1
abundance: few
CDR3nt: TGTGCCAGTAGTATAGATCTATCTCGGGGACAGGGGTACCAGCCCCAGCATTTT
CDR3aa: CASSIDLSRGQGYQPQHF

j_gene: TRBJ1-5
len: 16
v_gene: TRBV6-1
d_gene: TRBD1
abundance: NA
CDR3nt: TGTGCCAGCAGTGAAATGGGACAGGGTGGAGGTCAGCCCCAGCATTTT
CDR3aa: CASSEMGQGGGQPQHF

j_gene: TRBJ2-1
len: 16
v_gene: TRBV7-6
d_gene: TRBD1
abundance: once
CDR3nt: TGTGCCAGCAGCCCGATCGGACAGGGGGCTTGGAATGAGCAGTTCTTC
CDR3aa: CASSPIGQGAWNEQFF

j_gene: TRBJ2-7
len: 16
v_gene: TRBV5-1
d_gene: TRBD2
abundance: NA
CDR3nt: TGCGCCAGCAGCCTCATCTCTAGCGGGCTGGGATACGAGCAGTACTTC
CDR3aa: CASSLISSGLGYEQYF

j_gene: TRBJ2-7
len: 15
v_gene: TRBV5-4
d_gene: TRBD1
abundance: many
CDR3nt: TGTGCCAGCAGCCTGGACAGGGGGCCTGGCTACGAGCAGTACTTC
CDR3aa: CASSLDRGPGYEQYF

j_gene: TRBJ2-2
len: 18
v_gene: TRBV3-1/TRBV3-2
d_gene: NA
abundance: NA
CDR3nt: TGTGCCAGCAGCCAATATGGTGCAGGACAGACGAACACCGGGGAGCTGTTTTTT
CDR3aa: CASSQYGAGQTNTGELFF

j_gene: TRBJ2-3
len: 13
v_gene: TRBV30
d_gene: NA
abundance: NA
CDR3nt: TGTGCCTGGAGTGGGACTTACTCAGATACGCAGTATTTT
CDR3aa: CAWSGTYSDTQYF

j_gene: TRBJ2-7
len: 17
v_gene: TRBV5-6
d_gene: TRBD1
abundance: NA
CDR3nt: TGTGCCAGCAGCTCCGCAACGAGGACAGGGGGGGTTTACGAGCAGTACTTC
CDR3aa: CASSSATRTGGVYEQYF

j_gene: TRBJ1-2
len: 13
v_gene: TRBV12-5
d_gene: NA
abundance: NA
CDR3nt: TGTGCTAGTGCCGGGGGGGTCTGGGAAAGCTACACCTTC
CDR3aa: CASAGGVWESYTF

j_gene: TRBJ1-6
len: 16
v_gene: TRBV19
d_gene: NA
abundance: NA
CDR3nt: TGTGCCAGTAGCAAGAGCTCAGGTTGGGTGGATTCACCCCTCCACTTT
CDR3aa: CASSKSSGWVDSPLHF

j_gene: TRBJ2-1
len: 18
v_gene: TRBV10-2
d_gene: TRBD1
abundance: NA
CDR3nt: TGCGCCAGCAGTAATGACAGGGGGTTCTCTCCAACTTACAATGAGCAGTTCTTC
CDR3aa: CASSNDRGFSPTYNEQFF

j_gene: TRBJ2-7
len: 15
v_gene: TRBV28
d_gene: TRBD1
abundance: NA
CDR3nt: TGTGCCAGCAGTCAGACCGGGACAGGGAAAGCCGAGCAGTACTTC
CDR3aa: CASSQTGTGKAEQYF

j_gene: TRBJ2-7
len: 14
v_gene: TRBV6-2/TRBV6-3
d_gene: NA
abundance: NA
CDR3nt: TGTGCCAGCAGTTACCTCCGAGCTAGGTACGAGCAGTACTTC
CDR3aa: CASSYLRARYEQYF

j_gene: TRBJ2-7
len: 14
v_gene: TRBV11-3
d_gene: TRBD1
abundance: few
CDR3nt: TGTGCCAGCAGCTCGGACAGGAGCTCCTACGAGCAGTACTTC
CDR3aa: CASSSDRSSYEQYF

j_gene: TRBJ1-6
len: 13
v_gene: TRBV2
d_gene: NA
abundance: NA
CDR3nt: TGTGCCAGCAGTGTCCCAGGGATGACACCCCTCCACTTT
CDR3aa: CASSVPGMTPLHF

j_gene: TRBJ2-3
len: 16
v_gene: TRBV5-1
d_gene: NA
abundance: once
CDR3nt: TGCGCCAGCAGCTCAAAACAGGGTTCCGTGACAGATACGCAGTATTTT
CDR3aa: CASSSKQGSVTDTQYF

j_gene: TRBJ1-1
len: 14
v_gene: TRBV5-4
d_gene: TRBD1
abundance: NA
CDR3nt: TGTGCCAGCAGCCGACAGGGGGTAGACACTGAAGCTTTCTTT
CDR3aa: CASSRQGVDTEAFF

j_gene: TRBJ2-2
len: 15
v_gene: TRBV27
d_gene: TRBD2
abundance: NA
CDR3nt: TGTGCCAGCAGAGGACTAGCGGGGCCCCTAGGGGAGCTGTTTTTT
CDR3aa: CASRGLAGPLGELFF

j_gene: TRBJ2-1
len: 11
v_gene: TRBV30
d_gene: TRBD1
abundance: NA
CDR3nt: TGTGCCGGGGGACAGTCCAATGAGCAGTTCTTC
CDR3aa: CAGGQSNEQFF

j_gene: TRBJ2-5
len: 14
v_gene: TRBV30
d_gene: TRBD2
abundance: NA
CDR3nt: TGTGCCTGGAGTTCACTAGCGGGAGTGGAGACCCAGTACTTC
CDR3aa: CAWSSLAGVETQYF

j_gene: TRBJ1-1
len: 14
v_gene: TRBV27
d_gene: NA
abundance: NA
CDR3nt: TGTGCCAGCAGTTTCGGGAGCTTGAACACTGAAGCTTTCTTT
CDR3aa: CASSFGSLNTEAFF

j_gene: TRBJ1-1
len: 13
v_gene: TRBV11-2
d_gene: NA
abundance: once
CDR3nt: TGTGCCAGCAGCTTAACAGGACAGACTGAAGCTTTCTTT
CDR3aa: CASSLTGQTEAFF

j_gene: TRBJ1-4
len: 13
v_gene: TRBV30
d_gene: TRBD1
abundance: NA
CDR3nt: TGTGCCTGCTCAAGGGGGCAGGACGAAAAACTGTTTTTT
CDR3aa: CACSRGQDEKLFF

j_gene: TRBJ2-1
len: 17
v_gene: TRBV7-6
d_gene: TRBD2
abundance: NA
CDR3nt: TGTGCCAGCAGCTTAGTCCATCGGACTAGCGGCTACAATGAGCAGTTCTTC
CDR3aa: CASSLVHRTSGYNEQFF

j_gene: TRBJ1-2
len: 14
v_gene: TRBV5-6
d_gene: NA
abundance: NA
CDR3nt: TGTGCCAGCAGCTTGTATTGGACAGTAAGTGGCTACACCTTC
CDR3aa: CASSLYWTVSGYTF

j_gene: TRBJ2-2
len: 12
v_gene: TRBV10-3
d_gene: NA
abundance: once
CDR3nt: TGTGCCATCAGTATTAGACATCCGGAGCTGTTTTTT
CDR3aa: CAISIRHPELFF

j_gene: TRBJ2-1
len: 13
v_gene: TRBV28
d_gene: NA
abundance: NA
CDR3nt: TGTGCCAGCAGCCTACCGAGGGAGAATGAGCAGTTCTTC
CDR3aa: CASSLPRENEQFF

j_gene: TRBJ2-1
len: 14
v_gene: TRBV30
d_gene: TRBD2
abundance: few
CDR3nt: TGTGCCTGGACTAAACTAGCGGGTTACAATGAGCAGTTCTTC
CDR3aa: CAWTKLAGYNEQFF

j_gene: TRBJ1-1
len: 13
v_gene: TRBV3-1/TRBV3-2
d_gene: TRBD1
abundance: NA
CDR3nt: TGTGCCAGCAGCCCCCGGACAGGCAATGAAGCTTTCTTT
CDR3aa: CASSPRTGNEAFF

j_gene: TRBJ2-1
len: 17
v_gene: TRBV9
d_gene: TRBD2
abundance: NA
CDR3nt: TGTGCCAGCAGTGGACTAGCGGGGGTGAGCTCCTACAATGAGCAGTTCTTC
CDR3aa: CASSGLAGVSSYNEQFF

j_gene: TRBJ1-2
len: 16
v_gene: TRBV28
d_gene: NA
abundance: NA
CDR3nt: TGTGCCAGCAGCGTAGCGGTAGGGGTGGAAGGCTATGGCTACACCTTC
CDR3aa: CASSVAVGVEGYGYTF

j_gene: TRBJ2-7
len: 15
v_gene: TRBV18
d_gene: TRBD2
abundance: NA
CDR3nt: TGTGCCAGCTCACAAACTTCTAGCGGGGGGGACGAGCAGTACTTC
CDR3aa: CASSQTSSGGDEQYF

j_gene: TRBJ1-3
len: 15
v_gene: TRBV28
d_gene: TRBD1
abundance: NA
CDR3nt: TGTGCCAGCAGTTTAGGGACAGGTGCTGGAAACACCATATATTTT
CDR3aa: CASSLGTGAGNTIYF

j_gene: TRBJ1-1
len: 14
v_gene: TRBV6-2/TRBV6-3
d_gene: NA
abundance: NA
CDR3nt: TGTGCCAGCAGCCTAGGGCGGGGGAGCACTGAAGCTTTCTTT
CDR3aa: CASSLGRGSTEAFF

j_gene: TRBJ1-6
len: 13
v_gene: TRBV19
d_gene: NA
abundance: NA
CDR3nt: TGTGCCAGTAATCAGGGGACGAGGTCACCCCTCCACTTT
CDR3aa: CASNQGTRSPLHF

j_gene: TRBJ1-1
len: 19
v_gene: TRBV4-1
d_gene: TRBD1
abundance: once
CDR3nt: TGCGCCAGCAGCCAAGCCCGGGACAGGGGTGGAAGGCGGAACACTGAAGCTTTCTTT
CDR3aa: CASSQARDRGGRRNTEAFF

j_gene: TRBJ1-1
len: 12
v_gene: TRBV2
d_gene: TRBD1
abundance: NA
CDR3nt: TGTGCCAGGGGACAGACGAACACTGAAGCTTTCTTT
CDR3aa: CARGQTNTEAFF

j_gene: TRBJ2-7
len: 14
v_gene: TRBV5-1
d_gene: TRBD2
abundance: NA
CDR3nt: TGCGCCAGCAGCATTAGCGGGGAGGGGGGCGAGCAGTACTTC
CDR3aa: CASSISGEGGEQYF

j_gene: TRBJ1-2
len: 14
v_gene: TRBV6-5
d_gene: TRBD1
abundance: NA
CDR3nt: TGTGCCAGCAGCAAGTGGGGACAGGACTATGGCTACACCTTC
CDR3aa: CASSKWGQDYGYTF

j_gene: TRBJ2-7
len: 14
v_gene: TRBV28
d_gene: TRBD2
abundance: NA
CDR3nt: TGTGCCAGCAGTTTTTTAGCGGGAGAGGGCGAGCAGTACTTC
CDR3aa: CASSFLAGEGEQYF

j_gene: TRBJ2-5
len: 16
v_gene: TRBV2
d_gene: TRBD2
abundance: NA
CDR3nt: TGTGCCAGCAGTGGACCGGGGGGGATCTCTGTCGAGACCCAGTACTTC
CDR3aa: CASSGPGGISVETQYF

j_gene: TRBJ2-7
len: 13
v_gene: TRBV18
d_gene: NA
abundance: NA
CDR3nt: TGTGCCAGCGCCGAGGGGACATTCTACGAGCAGTACTTC
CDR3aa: CASAEGTFYEQYF

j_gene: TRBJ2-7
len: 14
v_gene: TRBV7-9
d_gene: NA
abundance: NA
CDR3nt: TGTGCCAGCAGCCCATCAGGGTATACCTACGAGCAGTACTTC
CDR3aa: CASSPSGYTYEQYF

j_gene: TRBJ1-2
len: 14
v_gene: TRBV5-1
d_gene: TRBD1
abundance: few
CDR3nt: TGCGCCAGCTCCAATGTGACAGGGGGCCGTGGCTACACCTTC
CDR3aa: CASSNVTGGRGYTF

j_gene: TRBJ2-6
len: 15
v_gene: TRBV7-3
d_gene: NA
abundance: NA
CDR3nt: TGTGCCAGCAGCCTTGGACAGTCTGGGGCCAACGTCCTGACTTTC
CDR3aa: CASSLGQSGANVLTF

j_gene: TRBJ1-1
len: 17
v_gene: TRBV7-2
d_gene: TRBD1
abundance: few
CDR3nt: TGTGCCAGCAGCTTCATCTATAACGGACAGGGGAACACTGAAGCTTTCTTT
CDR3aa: CASSFIYNGQGNTEAFF

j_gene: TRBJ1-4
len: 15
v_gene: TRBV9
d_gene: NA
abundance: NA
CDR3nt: TGTGCCAGCAGCGCGACAGTTTCAACTAATGAAAAACTGTTTTTT
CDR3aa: CASSATVSTNEKLFF

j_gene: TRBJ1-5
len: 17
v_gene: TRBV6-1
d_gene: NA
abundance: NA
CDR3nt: TGTGCCAGCAGTGAAGGGTTCAGGGTCATTGGCAATCAGCCCCAGCATTTT
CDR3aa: CASSEGFRVIGNQPQHF

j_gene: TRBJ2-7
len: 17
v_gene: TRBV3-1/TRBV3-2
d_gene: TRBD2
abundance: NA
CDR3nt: TGTGCCAGCAGCCAACGCTTAGGACTAGCGGGATTCTACGAGCAGTACTTC
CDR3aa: CASSQRLGLAGFYEQYF

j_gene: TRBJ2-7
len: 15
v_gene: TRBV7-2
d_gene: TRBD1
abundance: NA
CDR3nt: TGTGCCAGCAGCTACGGGACAGGGTCCCACTACGAGCAGTACTTC
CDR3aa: CASSYGTGSHYEQYF

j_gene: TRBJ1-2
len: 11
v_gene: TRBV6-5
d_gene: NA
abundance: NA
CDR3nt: TGTGCCAGCGGATGGACAGATACTTACACCTTC
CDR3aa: CASGWTDTYTF